This T cell receptor beta chain was recovered during a study of Ad26.COV2.S vaccination and SARS-CoV-2 variants. Study-wide findings and caveats: Placebo recipients trailed vaccine recipients in spike-specific TCR breadth.

Assay: immunoSEQ multiplex PCR; the TCRdb copy retains only in-frame clones and omits some. The sample includes 380,000 or so clones, around nine tenths of them seen just once. This clone was recorded only once. Antigen unknown. Per the germline V gene, CDR1 is SEHNR and CDR2 is FQNEAQ (reference sequence). The CDR3 covers 16 residues. Losses at the gene ends were 1 base for V and 2 bases for J; bases not matched to a gene: 3. Treatment: about 20 received Ad26.COV2.S at low or high dose, single or two shots; roughly five received placebo; per-sample allocation not given. Collection of the samples took place on day 63 after the first injection of vaccine or placebo.

This TCR was sampled from a person aged 18-60 years who received the Ad26.COV2.S COVID-19 vaccine or a placebo. This chain links TRBV7-9 with TRBJ1-3, with 9 bases identical to TRBD1. The specimen was peripheral blood, collected in a trial of Ad26.COV2.S vaccine versus placebo. CDR3 protein: CASSLEGTGTGNTIYF. The DNA of the CDR3 is TGTGCCAGCAGCTTAGAAGGGACAGGGACTGGAAACACCATATATTTT.